The source of this T cell receptor beta chain is a study of regulatory T cells in long-lasting Graves disease. General study points: TRBV28 was favored in persistent disease, as were TRBJ1-2 and TRBJ2-5. Persistent Graves' disease cases displayed lower TCR diversity than newly diagnosed ones.

This sample's time point: newly diagnosed GD, antithyroid drugs for less than 3 months. Preparation of the TCR library used RNA extracted from PBMCs. American Thyroid Association guidelines defined Graves' disease diagnosis. Per germline, CDR1 DFQATT and CDR2 SNEGSKA (reference sequence). This CDR3 is 15 amino acids long. The ends were cut back, 1 base at V and 7 bases at J, with 16 bases in the middle. CDR3 regions were amplified by Arm-PCR using iRepertoire HTBI primers to build TCR beta libraries. TCRdb ran MiXCR on the multiplex PCR reads and lists one entry per CDR3 protein. The table includes roughly 500,000 distinct CDR3 sequences, roughly 13% detected once. This clonotype has at least ten counts. What it binds is not known. These data were likewise used in another study, on T cells in Graves' hyperthyroidism and ophthalmopathy. That source notes: The HTBI primer set served for first-round RT-PCR of the TCR CDR3.

This receptor was identified in a man aged 30 to 39 with Graves disease. The chain combines TRBV20-1 with TRBJ2-2; TRBD2 might be the D (6 bases). The sequences come from peripheral blood mononuclear cells (PBMCs), collected at new diagnosis, from a patient treated with antithyroid drugs. CDR3: CSARGPGLPGGELFF. CDR3 sequence (DNA): TGCAGTGCTAGAGGCCCGGGACTCCCAGGCGGGGAGCTGTTTTTT.